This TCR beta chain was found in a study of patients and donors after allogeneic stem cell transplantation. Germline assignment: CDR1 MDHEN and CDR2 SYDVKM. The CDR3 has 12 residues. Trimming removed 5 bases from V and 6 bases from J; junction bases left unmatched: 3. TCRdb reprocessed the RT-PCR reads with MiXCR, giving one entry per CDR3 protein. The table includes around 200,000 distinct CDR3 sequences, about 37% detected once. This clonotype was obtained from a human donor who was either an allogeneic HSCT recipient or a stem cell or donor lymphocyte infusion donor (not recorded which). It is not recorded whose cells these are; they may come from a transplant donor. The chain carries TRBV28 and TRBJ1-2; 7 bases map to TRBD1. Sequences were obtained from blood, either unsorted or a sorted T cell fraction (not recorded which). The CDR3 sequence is CASSIQGHGYTF. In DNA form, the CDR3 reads TGTGCCAGCAGTATACAGGGGCATGGCTACACCTTC.